This T cell receptor beta chain comes out of a study of blood T cell repertoires in COVID-19. Across the whole study: Whether acute or convalescent, the COVID-19 samples came from the United States, Italy and Spain. From T cells, B-cell-depleted T cells, or PBMCs came the material, which was cDNA or gDNA.

Germline CDR1 is LGHDT and CDR2 is YNNKEL (reference sequence). The CDR3 totals 14 residues. Deletions cut 1 base from V and 9 bases from J, with 10 bases between. How the authors handled the data: Estimation of nucleated cell counts relied on the amplification of reference gene primers. Profiled with immunoSEQ multiplex PCR; TCRdb holds only in-frame clones, not every one. V and J calls and clone size are those listed in that table; D and trimming were worked out from the DNA. The sample shows some 240,000 clones, about 89% of them seen only once. The sequence derives from a man aged 60 to 75 who had recovered from COVID-19. Sequences were obtained from peripheral blood. The chain has TRBV3-1 (or the pseudogene TRBV3-2) and TRBJ1-6, with D maybe TRBD1 (5 bases). The CDR3 reads CASSQGVQGSPLHF. The CDR3 DNA is TGTGCCAGCAGCCAAGGTGTCCAGGGTTCACCCCTCCACTTT.